These T cell receptor beta chains were read from a single sample in a study of cytomegalovirus exposure and HLA in healthy donors. Sequencing used immunoSEQ multiplex PCR; TCRdb keeps in-frame clones, though not all of them. The table has about 160,000 clones, 60% to 70% seen once. What was sequenced was PBMCs. These receptor sequences come from an older woman in good health and CMV-seropositive. The CDR3 runs from the conserved cysteine through the conserved F or W. D genes are given only for firm matches. Where a row states a size, it is once, few, many or the class of an expanded clone; other rows omit it.

D gene,clone size,V gene,J gene,CDR3 protein,CDR3 DNA
NA,few,TRBV21-1,TRBJ2-1,CASSHSGLAGDEQFF,TGTGCCAGCAGCCATTCCGGACTAGCGGGAGACGAGCAGTTCTTC
NA,NA,TRBV25-1,TRBJ2-1,CASSDLGLHEQFF,TGTGCCAGCAGTGATCTTGGACTTCATGAGCAGTTCTTC
NA,NA,TRBV19,TRBJ2-7,CASSPLDSYEQYF,TGTGCCAGTAGTCCCCTGGACAGCTACGAGCAGTACTTC
TRBD2,few,TRBV28,TRBJ2-7,CASSSLGIRDGGAYEQYF,TGTGCCAGCAGTTCTCTCGGGATCCGGGACGGGGGGGCCTACGAGCAGTACTTC
TRBD2,NA,TRBV7-8,TRBJ2-5,CASSLTSGQETQYF,TGTGCCAGCAGCTTGACTAGCGGGCAAGAGACCCAGTACTTC
NA,NA,TRBV5-4,TRBJ2-7,CASSFDLLSYEQYF,TGTGCCAGCAGCTTTGACTTGCTCTCCTACGAGCAGTACTTC
TRBD1,NA,TRBV7-9,TRBJ2-3,CASSTRTGGTDTQYF,TGTGCCAGCAGCACGAGGACAGGGGGCACAGATACGCAGTATTTT
NA,NA,TRBV5-4,TRBJ1-1,CATLRAVGTEAFF,TGTGCCACGTTGAGGGCGGTCGGGACTGAAGCTTTCTTT
TRBD2,few,TRBV9,TRBJ2-5,CASSVGGLAGAQETQYF,TGTGCCAGCAGCGTAGGGGGACTAGCGGGGGCCCAAGAGACCCAGTACTTC
NA,NA,TRBV28,TRBJ2-3,CASSFSYTQYF,TGTGCCAGCAGTTTCAGTTATACGCAGTATTTT
TRBD1,NA,TRBV9,TRBJ2-5,CASSVVGTGDETQYF,TGTGCCAGCAGCGTAGTTGGGACAGGGGATGAGACCCAGTACTTC
TRBD2,NA,TRBV2,TRBJ2-3,CASSLGLAGGDTQYF,TGTGCCAGCAGCTTGGGGTTGGCGGGAGGAGATACGCAGTATTTT
NA,NA,TRBV28,TRBJ2-7,CASRMPFEGEQYF,TGTGCCAGCAGAATGCCTTTCGAGGGAGAGCAGTACTTC
TRBD2,NA,TRBV5-8,TRBJ2-2,CASSSGLGRLFF,TGTGCCAGCAGCTCGGGACTAGGACGGCTGTTTTTT
NA,NA,TRBV4-2,TRBJ1-1,CASSHVIRQAGNTEAFF,TGTGCCAGCAGCCATGTTATCAGACAGGCGGGGAACACTGAAGCTTTCTTT
TRBD1,NA,TRBV7-2,TRBJ2-1,CASSTPGQRMEQFF,TGTGCCAGCAGCACACCGGGACAGAGAATGGAGCAGTTCTTC
NA,few,TRBV7-2,TRBJ2-5,CASSSSGARETQYF,TGTGCCAGCAGTTCATCGGGAGCTCGAGAGACCCAGTACTTC
TRBD1,NA,TRBV4-3,TRBJ2-5,CASSQAPGQGQETQYF,TGCGCCAGCAGCCAAGCCCCGGGACAGGGCCAAGAGACCCAGTACTTC
NA,NA,TRBV29-1,TRBJ1-4,CSVGEGREKLFF,TGCAGCGTTGGAGAGGGGCGGGAAAAACTGTTTTTT